The 27 T cell receptor beta chains in this list originate from one sample, sequenced in a study of blood T cells in healthy people across ages. It was with a sample-barcoded 5' primer and a J-beta primer mix that a second PCR of about 6 to 12 cycles was run. MiXCR was run by TCRdb on the 5' RACE reads, yielding one entry per CDR3 protein. The sample shows about 720,000 distinct CDR3 sequences, about a fifth of them seen only once. The sequenced material came from blood. Every receptor here comes from a man aged 70 or older in good health.

This rearrangement joins TRBV5-1 to TRBJ2-3; TRBD2 matches 9 bases. V lost 6 bases to trimming and J lost 2 bases; unmatched junction nucleotides: 1. The CDR3 is made up of 13 amino acids. The germline CDR1 and CDR2 sequences are SGHRS and YFSETQ. CDR3 region: CASKRGVTDTQYF. In DNA form, the CDR3 reads TGCGCCAGCAAGCGGGGGGTCACAGATACGCAGTATTTT.

In this sample, this clonotype turned up a few times. V usage is TRBV12-3 or TRBV12-4 and J usage is TRBJ2-1, with 8 bases matching TRBD2. The CDR3 extends over 17 amino acids. The V and J ends lost 1 base and 5 bases, in that order; junction bases with no gene match: 10. The CDR3 protein is CASSLEGGGLADNEQFF. In nucleotides, the CDR3 is TGTGCCAGCAGTTTAGAGGGTGGTGGACTAGCCGACAATGAGCAGTTCTTC.

This clonotype came up many times. The chain employs TRBV4-1 and TRBJ1-1, with D unclear. Trimming removed 3 bases from V and 3 bases from J, with 14 bases in between. Looked up from germline, CDR1 is MGHRA and CDR2 is YSYEKL. CDR3 length equals 15 residues. The chain's CDR3 is CASSHERFRDTEAFF. The CDR3 bases are TGCGCCAGCAGCCACGAGCGGTTTAGGGACACTGAAGCTTTCTTT.

There are a few counts of this clonotype. The chain carries TRBV7-3 and TRBJ1-2; D is possibly TRBD1 (5 bases). Germline CDR1 SGHTA, CDR2 FQGTGA. V was shortened by 4 bases and J by 7 bases, with 19 bases between the two germline ends. This CDR3 region has 15 residues. CDR3 nucleotide sequence: TGTGCCAGCAGCTCCCGTGGGCAGGGAGTACGTGGCTACACCTTC. Protein product: CASSSRGQGVRGYTF. The variable domain in full, completed from reference TRBV7-3 and TRBJ1-2, reads GAGVSQTPSNKVTEKGKYVELRCDPISGHTALYWYRQSLGQGPEFLIYFQGTGAADDSGLPNDRFFAVRPEGSVSTLKIQRTERGDSAVYLCASSSRGQGVRGYTFGSGTRLTVV.

Here the CDR3 reads CASSPSGGRLYEQYF. The CDR3 DNA is TGTGCCAGCAGCCCATCGGGGGGACGGCTTTACGAGCAGTACTTC. The chain carries TRBV5-6 and TRBJ2-7, with 7 positions matching TRBD2. The CDR3 is 15 residues long. Germline CDR1 is SGHDT and CDR2 is YYEEEE. Trimming removed 4 bases from V and 4 bases from J; junction bases left unmatched: 11.

This clonotype was detected a few times. This chain uses TRBV20-1 with TRBJ2-1; the match to TRBD2 covers 7 bases. Unmatched junction bases numbered 14, after V lost 0 bases and J lost 0 bases. The germline CDR1 and CDR2 sequences are DFQATT and SNEGSKA (reference sequence). This CDR3 contains 19 residues. The CDR3 is CSARDFTGLGGSSYNEQFF. The DNA for the CDR3 is TGCAGTGCTAGAGATTTTACGGGGCTAGGCGGGAGCTCCTACAATGAGCAGTTCTTC.

This chain's CDR3 is CASSLVDAATEAFF. CDR3 coding DNA: TGCGCCAGCAGCTTGGTGGACGCGGCCACTGAAGCTTTCTTT. The chain employs TRBV5-1 and TRBJ1-1; unclear D gene. The V end was cut by 0 bases, the J end by 4 bases, with 10 bases between. Germline V CDR1 and CDR2: SGHRS, YFSETQ. This CDR3 region has 14 residues.

Comment on this clonotype: An end of the junction does not agree with germline; a read error may underlie this. The J gene is TRBJ2-3, the V gene TRBV12-3 or TRBV12-4, with a tentative D call TRBD2 (6 bases). The CDR3 extends over 15 amino acids. As DNA, the CDR3 is TGTGCCAGCAGTAAACGCGGGGTACGCACAGATACGCAATATTTT. This codes for CASSKRGVRTDTQYF.

This clonotype was counted a few times. The J gene is TRBJ2-3, the V gene TRBV24-1, with D hard to call. The CDR3 length is 11 residues. Germline lookup yields CDR1 KGHDR and CDR2 SFDVKD. Trimming stripped 7 bases from V and 5 bases from J, with 6 bases between. The CDR3 nucleotides read TGTGCCACCAGAAGGGAAGATACGCAGTATTTT. Translation: CATRREDTQYF.

The V gene is TRBV20-1, the J gene TRBJ2-7; 13 bases are a match to TRBD2. CDR1 is DFQATT, CDR2 SNEGSKA, per germline (reference sequence). The junction had 10 bases not matched to a gene; V was cut back by 6 bases and J by 5 bases. The CDR3 runs 15 residues. The DNA for the CDR3 is TGCAGTGCCCAGATGGGACTAGCGGGGTCCAACGAGCAGTACTTC. It yields the protein CSAQMGLAGSNEQYF.

The chain recombines TRBV20-1 with TRBJ2-7; no definite D call. Germline V gives CDR1 DFQATT, CDR2 SNEGSKA (reference sequence). The V end lost 5 bases, the J end lost 3 bases, and 14 bases lay between the germline ends. There are 13 residues in the CDR3. The CDR3 loop reads CSAGRVGLYEQYF. For the CDR3, the DNA is TGCAGTGCTGGCCGGGTTGGGCTCTACGAGCAGTACTTC.

A few counts support this clonotype. The chain recombines TRBV20-1 with TRBJ2-3; D is tentatively TRBD1 or TRBD2 (5 bases each). The germline gives CDR1 DFQATT, CDR2 SNEGSKA (reference sequence). V shed 3 bases and J shed 7 bases, with 11 bases lying between them. This CDR3 contains 12 residues. This CDR3 reads CSASLGVNTQYF. CDR3 nucleotides: TGCAGTGCTAGTTTGGGGGTGAATACGCAGTATTTT.

The rearrangement joins TRBV29-1 to TRBJ2-7; D is possibly TRBD2 (5 bases). CDR3 size: 13 residues. In germline, CDR1 is SQVTM, CDR2 ANQGSEA. The V and J ends lost 1 base and 4 bases respectively, with 11 bases between them. Written as DNA, the CDR3 is TGCAGCGTTGAAGGGACTGTGAAATACGAGCAGTACTTC. This codes for CSVEGTVKYEQYF.

The table lists this clonotype with a few counts. The chain couples TRBV5-1 to TRBJ1-2, with 10 bases lining up with TRBD1. This CDR3 has 14 amino acids. Trimming removed 1 base from V and 8 bases from J; junction bases left unmatched: 5. The germline V gene encodes CDR1 SGHRS and CDR2 YFSETQ. The CDR3 sequence is CASSLTPGQGGYTF. CDR3 sequence (DNA): TGCGCCAGCAGCTTGACGCCGGGACAGGGGGGCTACACCTTC.

V is TRBV9 and J is TRBJ2-1; tentatively, D is TRBD2 (6 bases). The CDR3 length is 13 residues. Trimming took off 6 bases at V and 8 bases at J, with 15 bases between the two ends. Germline values: CDR1 SGDLS, CDR2 YYNGEE. CDR3 sequence: CASNKQPGDEQFF. In DNA form, the CDR3 reads TGTGCCAGCAACAAGCAGCCGGGAGATGAGCAGTTCTTC.

The V and J genes are TRBV7-9 and TRBJ2-3; D is uncertain. The germline V and J ends were trimmed by 3 bases and 8 bases, with 12 bases remaining between them. Germline assignment: CDR1 SEHNR and CDR2 FQNEAQ (reference sequence). The CDR3 has 13 amino acids. CDR3 DNA sequence: TGTGCCAGCAGCTTTAACCTCGAGACTACGCAGTATTTT. This sequence encodes CASSFNLETTQYF.

This clonotype was observed a handful of times. The V gene is TRBV14, the J gene TRBJ1-2; a weak D match, TRBD1 (6 bases). The CDR3 has 13 residues. V was trimmed by 5 bases and J by 7 bases, leaving 14 bases between them. The germline gives CDR1 SGHDN, CDR2 FVKESK. CDR3 sequence: CASSYDRKGGYTF. CDR3 in DNA: TGTGCCAGCAGCTACGACAGGAAAGGTGGCTACACCTTC.

This clonotype has just a few counts. V is TRBV27 and J is TRBJ1-2; 10 nucleotides align to TRBD1. Trimming took 3 bases from V and 3 from J; bases not matched to a gene: 7. The germline V gene encodes CDR1 MNHEY and CDR2 SMNVEV (reference sequence). The CDR3 is 16 amino acids. CDR3 residues: CASSLTGGRKDYGYTF. CDR3 coding DNA: TGTGCCAGCAGTTTGACAGGGGGCAGAAAGGACTATGGCTACACCTTC.

This clonotype was recorded a few times. The J gene is TRBJ2-7, the V gene TRBV12-3 or TRBV12-4; TRBD1 aligns across 7 bases. CDR3 size: 14 residues. The V gene end was trimmed by 8 bases and the J gene end by 3 bases; junction bases not matched to a gene: 10. In DNA, the CDR3 is TGTGCCAGCTCCACTGGGGGACAGAACTACGAGCAGTACTTC. It codes for CASSTGGQNYEQYF.

This clonotype has only one observation. This likely comes from a read error, as the CDR3 has no conserved phenylalanine or tryptophan at its end. The chain uses TRBV20-1 and TRBJ1-2, with 8 bases lining up with TRBD1. This CDR3 is built from 11 residues. V shed 4 bases and J 7 bases; nucleotides not matched to a gene: 2. Germline lookup yields CDR1 DFQATT and CDR2 SNEGSKA (reference sequence). The CDR3 DNA is TGCAGTGCTACAGGGGGCGTTGGCTACACCTCC. It translates to CSATGGVGYTS.

This clonotype occurred a few times. The J gene is TRBJ2-1, the V gene TRBV7-2; 9 bases are a match to TRBD2. The CDR3 spans 14 residues. Trimming cost V 2 bases and J 5 bases; bases outside gene matches: 1. Germline-derived CDR1 and CDR2 are SGHTA and FQGNSA. CDR3 sequence: CASSLLAGNNEQFF. CDR3 coding DNA: TGTGCCAGCAGCTTACTAGCGGGAAACAATGAGCAGTTCTTC.

This CDR3 is CASSRTDQGYGYTF. CDR3 DNA: TGTGCCAGCAGTCGGACGGACCAGGGCTATGGCTACACCTTC. The chain joins TRBV11-2 to TRBJ1-2, with a weak D call TRBD1 (5 bases). V was cut by 6 bases and J by 4 bases, with 15 bases left in between. Per germline, CDR1 SGHAT and CDR2 FQNNGV. The length of the CDR3 is 14 residues.

The genes are TRBV20-1 and TRBJ2-5; tentatively, D is TRBD2 (6 bases). CDR1 and CDR2 from the germline V gene are DFQATT and SNEGSKA (reference sequence). The V and J ends lost 3 bases and 7 bases respectively, with 15 bases between them. The CDR3 loop spans 13 amino acids. The CDR3 region is CSARSLAVVTQYF. The CDR3 nucleotides read TGCAGTGCTAGGAGTTTAGCGGTTGTGACCCAGTACTTC.

As to this clonotype: This could be a read error, since a much larger clone is one nucleotide away. The V call is TRBV7-2, the J call TRBJ2-3; 7 bases fit TRBD2. Germline loops: CDR1 SGHTA, CDR2 FQGNSA. The CDR3 covers 15 residues. The CDR3 here is CASSLAGGYTDRQYF. The CDR3 nucleotides are TGTGCCAGCAGCTTAGCGGGGGGGTACACAGATAGGCAGTATTTT.

The gene calls are TRBV3-1 and TRBJ2-1, with a tentative D call TRBD2 (5 bases). The CDR3 totals 16 residues. The germline V and J ends were trimmed by 0 bases and 0 bases, with 9 bases remaining between them. From germline, CDR1 is LGHDT and CDR2 YNNKEL (reference sequence). The CDR3 here is CASSQDVGSSYNEQFF. The CDR3 DNA reads as TGTGCCAGCAGCCAAGATGTGGGGAGCTCCTACAATGAGCAGTTCTTC.

J is TRBJ2-1 and V is TRBV7-7, with unresolved D. The J call may not be correct, given that the DNA end is closer to TRBJ2-7. Germline values: CDR1 SSHAT, CDR2 FNYEAQ (reference sequence). This CDR3 has 11 residues. The CDR3 protein is CASSLVREQYV. In nucleotides, the CDR3 is TGTGCCAGCAGCTTAGTTCGCGAGCAGTACGTC.

This clonotype was observed once. The J gene is TRBJ1-5, the V gene TRBV6-6; D call uncertain. CDR3 length: 15 residues. In germline, CDR1 is MNHNY, CDR2 SVGAGI (reference sequence). V gave up 5 bases and J gave up 1 base, with 12 bases separating them. CDR3 coding DNA: TGTGCCAGCAGTGAGGGCCGGAGGAGCAATCAGCCCCAGCATTTT. Translation: CASSEGRRSNQPQHF.